One and the same sample provided the 23 T cell receptor beta chains below, sequenced in a study of early T cells in non-severe SARS-CoV-2 infection. A single record per CDR3 protein comes from TCRdb applying MiXCR to the 5' RACE reads. The sample lists roughly 63,000 distinct CDR3 sequences, more than 10% occurring once. Sequenced here: whole blood, sampled at baseline. The receptor source for this set is an adult who was a healthcare worker with PCR-confirmed SARS-CoV-2 infection or an uninfected control (not recorded which). The donor label of this sample is uncertain.

The chain employs TRBV7-2 and TRBJ2-5; 9 bases line up with TRBD2. Germline loops: CDR1 SGHTA, CDR2 FQGNSA. This CDR3 region has 15 residues. With V trimmed by 5 bases and J by 2 bases, 6 bases remained unmatched. The CDR3, as DNA: TGTGCCAGCAGCCCAAGCGGGGGGAGACAAGAGACCCAGTACTTC. This sequence encodes CASSPSGGRQETQYF.

This clonotype appeared many times. The CDR3 loop is CASRTGAGANVLTF. The CDR3 region has the DNA TGTGCCAGCAGAACAGGGGCTGGGGCCAACGTCCTGACTTTC. The chain recombines TRBV9 with TRBJ2-6; the match to TRBD1 covers 7 bases. Germline CDR1 is SGDLS and CDR2 is YYNGEE. The junction had 1 base not matched to a gene; V was cut back by 5 bases and J by 2 bases. The length of the CDR3 is 14 residues.

This sequence joins TRBV29-1 and TRBJ2-7, with 12 bases lining up with TRBD2. After removal of 6 bases from V and 0 bases from J, the junction contained 9 bases not matched to a gene. The CDR3 has 16 residues. Per germline, CDR1 SQVTM and CDR2 ANQGSEA. The chain's CDR3 is CSVRYLTSGGSYEQYV. CDR3 bases: TGCAGCGTCCGATACCTGACTAGCGGGGGCTCCTACGAGCAGTACGTC.

This clonotype has only a few counts. This chain joins TRBV28 and TRBJ1-2; TRBD1 matches 8 bases. J gave up 8 bases and V 4 bases, and 6 bases lay outside the gene matches. This CDR3 is built from 13 residues. CDR1 MDHEN and CDR2 SYDVKM come from the germline V gene. CDR3 sequence reads: CASSSQGAGGYTF. DNA of the CDR3: TGTGCCAGCAGTTCTCAGGGGGCTGGCGGCTACACCTTC.

The table lists this clonotype with many counts. J is TRBJ1-2 and V is TRBV6-1; 8 bases line up with TRBD1. The germline gives CDR1 MNHNS, CDR2 SASEGT. The V segment lost 6 bases and the J segment 2 bases; nucleotides outside the gene matches: 5. This CDR3 contains 14 residues. The CDR3 reads CASRRQGPNYGYTF. Here the CDR3 DNA reads TGTGCCAGCAGAAGACAGGGGCCGAACTATGGCTACACCTTC.

This clonotype was detected only a few times. V is TRBV5-1 and J is TRBJ1-6, with no clear D. Germline CDR1 is SGHRS and CDR2 is YFSETQ. The CDR3 covers 14 residues. Trimming removed 0 bases at V and 7 bases at J, with 8 bases between. CDR3 nucleotide sequence: TGCGCCAGCAGCTTGGGGGTTTACAATTCACCCCTCCACTTT. Protein: CASSLGVYNSPLHF.

The J gene is TRBJ2-1, the V gene TRBV6-1; D uncertain. The CDR3 is 14 residues long. V dropped 6 bases and J dropped 14 bases, with 23 bases sitting between them. CDR1 and CDR2 from the germline V gene are MNHNS and SASEGT. CDR3: CASSESVGYRFKFF. The CDR3 coding sequence is TGTGCCAGCAGCGAAAGTGTGGGTTACCGGTTTAAGTTCTTC.

The rearrangement links TRBV4-1 to TRBJ1-3; 9 nucleotides match TRBD1. Unmatched junction bases numbered 4, after V lost 5 bases and J lost 2 bases. Germline V gene data show CDR1 as MGHRA and CDR2 as YSYEKL. This CDR3 has 15 residues. CDR3 region: CASSLTGGTGNTIYF. The CDR3 bases are TGCGCCAGCAGCTTGACAGGGGGTACTGGAAACACCATATATTTT.

The gene calls are TRBV3-1 and TRBJ2-5; tentative D call: TRBD1 (6 bases). The CDR3 has 17 amino acids. The V gene lost 4 bases and the J gene lost 0 bases, with 18 bases spanning the gap. CDR1 is LGHDT, CDR2 YNNKEL, per germline (reference sequence). CDR3 sequence: CASSRLRGDRHQETQYF. The DNA for the CDR3 is TGTGCCAGCAGCCGACTGAGGGGAGACAGGCACCAAGAGACCCAGTACTTC.

This chain connects TRBV29-1 to TRBJ1-2; weak D call: TRBD1 (5 bases). From germline, CDR1 is SQVTM and CDR2 ANQGSEA. This CDR3 spans 11 amino acids. The V and J ends lost 6 bases and 8 bases respectively, with 13 bases between them. CDR3 loop: CSVVQEWGYTF. Here the CDR3 DNA reads TGCAGCGTGGTACAGGAGTGGGGCTACACCTTC. The variable domain in full, completed from reference TRBV29-1 and TRBJ1-2, reads SAVISQKPSRDICQRGTSLTIQCQVDSQVTMMFWYRQQPGQSLTLIATANQGSEATYESGFVIDKFPISRPNLTFSTLTVSNMSPEDSSIYLCSVVQEWGYTFGSGTRLTVV.

The rearrangement links TRBV4-1 to TRBJ2-2; no clear D. V gave up 4 bases and J gave up 1 base, with 7 bases separating them. The length of the CDR3 is 14 residues. Per germline, CDR1 MGHRA and CDR2 YSYEKL. CDR3 residues: CASSPDKNTGELFF. CDR3 bases: TGCGCCAGCAGCCCTGACAAGAACACCGGGGAGCTGTTTTTT.

The V gene is TRBV5-1, the J gene TRBJ1-6; D is unclear. Germline CDR1 and CDR2: SGHRS and YFSETQ. Trimming stripped 0 bases from V and 0 bases from J, with 7 bases between. There are 16 residues in the CDR3. CDR3 region: CASSLGLGSYNSPLHF. As DNA, the CDR3 is TGCGCCAGCAGCTTGGGGCTGGGCTCCTATAATTCACCCCTCCACTTT.

This clonotype came up a few times. This sequence joins TRBV20-1 and TRBJ1-6, with TRBD1 matching over 8 bases. Germline loops: CDR1 DFQATT, CDR2 SNEGSKA (reference sequence). The CDR3 runs 17 residues. V was pared by 2 bases and J by 4 bases, with 10 bases of the junction left unmatched. The DNA for the CDR3 is TGCAGTGCTAGACCCTCAGGACAGGGTGAATATAATTCACCCCTCCACTTT. Its translation is CSARPSGQGEYNSPLHF.

This clonotype was counted a few times. The genes are TRBV7-9 and TRBJ2-3; no clear D gene. With 6 bases removed from V and 6 bases from J, the gap between germline ends came to 10 bases. This CDR3 is built from 12 residues. Per the germline V gene, CDR1 is SEHNR and CDR2 is FQNEAQ (reference sequence). CDR3 sequence (DNA): TGTGCCAGCAGTCCTGTACCCGATACGCAGTATTTT. Translated: CASSPVPDTQYF.

The sample holds a few counts of this clonotype. The V gene is TRBV9, the J gene TRBJ2-5; TRBD2 is a possible D gene (7 bases). The CDR3 has 13 amino acids. The V end lost 0 bases, the J end lost 7 bases, and 10 bases lay between the germline ends. CDR1 and CDR2 from the germline V gene are SGDLS and YYNGEE. The CDR3 loop reads CASSVAGEGTQYF. The CDR3 DNA reads TGTGCCAGCAGCGTAGCAGGGGAGGGGACCCAGTACTTC.

This clonotype has more than one count but fewer than ten. The rearrangement uses TRBV6-6 and TRBJ2-6; D is unresolved. CDR3 length equals 12 residues. V gave up 7 bases and J gave up 0 bases, with 1 base separating them. CDR1 is MNHNY, CDR2 SVGAGI, per germline (reference sequence). This CDR3 is CASISGANVLTF. In DNA form, the CDR3 reads TGTGCCAGCATCTCTGGGGCCAACGTCCTGACTTTC.

With regard to this clonotype: A junction boundary mismatches the germline segment, possibly from a read error. V gene TRBV14 combines with J gene TRBJ1-6, with TRBD1 matching 9 bases. Germline V CDR1 and CDR2: SGHDN, FVKESK. The CDR3 sequence is 15 residues long. In DNA form, the CDR3 reads TGTGCCAGCAGCCAAGTCGGACAGGGGTATTCATCCCTCCACTTT. Protein: CASSQVGQGYSSLHF.

The chain couples TRBV5-1 to TRBJ1-1; no clear D. Per germline, CDR1 SGHRS and CDR2 YFSETQ. The CDR3 is 15 residues long. V was shortened by 3 bases and J by 0 bases, with 12 bases between the two germline ends. CDR3 nucleotides: TGCGCCAGCAGCTACACGGACGGGATGAACACTGAAGCTTTCTTT. It is translated as CASSYTDGMNTEAFF.

In its sample, this clonotype was seen many times. The chain links TRBV2 to TRBJ1-6; TRBD1 is a possible D gene (5 bases). Germline-derived CDR1 and CDR2 are SNHLY and FYNNEI. The V gene lost 4 bases and the J gene lost 0 bases, with 19 bases spanning the gap. The CDR3 sequence is 19 residues long. CDR3 bases: TGTGCCAGCAGTGTCCGAGGGGTCGAAAACTACTCCTATAATTCACCCCTCCACTTT. It encodes CASSVRGVENYSYNSPLHF.

At least ten counts were recorded for this clonotype. The V gene is TRBV20-1, the J gene TRBJ2-1; TRBD1 might be the D (7 bases). This CDR3 region has 14 residues. Germline V gene lookup returns CDR1 DFQATT and CDR2 SNEGSKA (reference sequence). Trimming removed 3 bases at V and 12 bases at J, with 21 bases between. The CDR3, as DNA: TGCAGTGCTAGCGGGGGACAGTTTCCCATGGGGCAGTTCTTC. It translates to CSASGGQFPMGQFF.

This clonotype is labeled medium-sized (0.01 to 0.1%). The chain recombines TRBV7-8 with TRBJ2-3; D remains unclear. Trimming stripped 5 bases from V and 3 bases from J, with 12 bases between. The CDR3 has 14 amino acids. In germline, CDR1 is SGHVS, CDR2 FQNEAQ. As DNA, the CDR3 is TGTGCCAGCAGCATAACGTCTCGTACAGATACGCAGTATTTT. As protein: CASSITSRTDTQYF. Together with reference TRBV7-8 and TRBJ2-3, the CDR3 gives the full variable domain: GAGVSQSPRYKVAKRGQDVALRCDPISGHVSLFWYQQALGQGPEFLTYFQNEAQLDKSGLPSDRFFAERPEGSVSTLKIQRTQQEDSAVYLCASSITSRTDTQYFGPGTRLTVL.

The chain links TRBV7-9 to TRBJ1-1; 8 bases match TRBD1. V lost 5 bases, J lost 5 bases, and 13 bases stayed unmatched. This CDR3 comprises 16 residues. CDR1 and CDR2 from the germline V gene are SEHNR and FQNEAQ (reference sequence). The chain's CDR3 is CASSPLQTGGRTEAFF. The CDR3, as DNA: TGTGCCAGCAGCCCTCTTCAAACAGGGGGGAGGACTGAAGCTTTCTTT.

The genes are TRBV5-1 and TRBJ1-1; D ambiguous. The CDR3 runs to 16 residues. V was shortened by 1 base and J by 2 bases, with 15 bases between the two germline ends. Germline V gives CDR1 SGHRS, CDR2 YFSETQ. This CDR3 is CASSLRKGSLNTEAFF. The CDR3 DNA follows: TGCGCCAGCAGCTTGAGAAAGGGTTCGCTCAACACTGAAGCTTTCTTT.